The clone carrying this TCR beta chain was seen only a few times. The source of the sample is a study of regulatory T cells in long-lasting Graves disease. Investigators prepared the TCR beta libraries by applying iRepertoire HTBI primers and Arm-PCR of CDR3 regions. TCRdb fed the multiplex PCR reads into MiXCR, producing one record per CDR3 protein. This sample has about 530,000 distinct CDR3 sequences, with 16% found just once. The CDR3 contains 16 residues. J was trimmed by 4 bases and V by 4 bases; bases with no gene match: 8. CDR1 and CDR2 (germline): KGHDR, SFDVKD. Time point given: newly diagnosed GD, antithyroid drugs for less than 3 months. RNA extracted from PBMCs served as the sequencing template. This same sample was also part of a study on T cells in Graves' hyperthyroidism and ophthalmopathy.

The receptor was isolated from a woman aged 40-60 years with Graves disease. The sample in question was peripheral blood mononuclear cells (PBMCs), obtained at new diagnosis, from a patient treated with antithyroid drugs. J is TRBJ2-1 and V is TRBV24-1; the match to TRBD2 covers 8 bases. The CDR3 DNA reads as TGTGCCACCAGTGACGGGGGGGGGGCGAGGTACAATGAGCAGTTCTTC. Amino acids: CATSDGGGARYNEQFF.